Listed below are T cell receptor beta chains from one sample, sequenced in a study of blood T cell repertoires in COVID-19. The protocol was immunoSEQ multiplex PCR, while the TCRdb copy is restricted to in-frame clones and leaves out a portion. Here the sample spans 400,000 to 550,000 clones, 87% being singletons. The sequencing sample was made of PBMCs or T cells enriched from blood (not recorded which). The receptors originated from a woman between 18 and 29 years old with acute COVID-19. CDR3s include the opening cysteine and the closing phenylalanine or tryptophan. D genes are given only for firm matches. Clone size is not always given. Where it is, it says once, few, many or a class for expanded clones.

V: TRBV27; J: TRBJ2-1; D: .; size: once; DNA: TGTGCCAGCAACCCTACAGGGGGTAGCGGGAGTTACAATGAGCAGTTCTTC; CDR3: CASNPTGGSGSYNEQFF
V: TRBV29-1; J: TRBJ1-2; D: .; size: .; DNA: TGCAGCCCTACAGGGAACTATGGCTACACCTTC; CDR3: CSPTGNYGYTF
V: TRBV10-3; J: TRBJ1-3; D: .; size: .; DNA: TGTGCCATCTCCCGCGGGGACCCCATAGGAAACACCATATATTTT; CDR3: CAISRGDPIGNTIYF
V: TRBV9; J: TRBJ2-3; D: .; size: .; DNA: TGTGCCAGCAGCGTAGGTACTTTAGCGTCAGATACGCAGTATTTT; CDR3: CASSVGTLASDTQYF
V: TRBV7-2; J: TRBJ2-1; D: TRBD1; size: .; DNA: TGTGCCAGCAGCTTAGGTGGGACAGGGGAAATGTTCTTC; CDR3: CASSLGGTGEMFF
V: TRBV4-3; J: TRBJ2-5; D: TRBD2; size: .; DNA: TGCGCCAGCAGCCAAGGAGTAGGGACTAGCGGTTCGCAAGAGACCCAGTACTTC; CDR3: CASSQGVGTSGSQETQYF
V: TRBV5-6; J: TRBJ2-3; D: TRBD2; size: few; DNA: TGTGCCAGCAGCTCGGGACTAGCGCGCACAGATACGCAGTATTTT; CDR3: CASSSGLARTDTQYF
V: TRBV9; J: TRBJ2-1; D: .; size: .; DNA: TGTGCCAGCAGCGTAGTCCAGACACCCAATGAGCAGTTCTTC; CDR3: CASSVVQTPNEQFF
V: TRBV5-1; J: TRBJ2-5; D: .; size: .; DNA: TGCGCCAGCAGCTTGGGCTCGGGATGGATGGAGACCCAGTACTTC; CDR3: CASSLGSGWMETQYF
V: TRBV7-2; J: TRBJ1-3; D: TRBD1; size: .; DNA: TGTGCCAGCAGCCCGGCGGACAGGGCAATTGGAAACACCATATATTTT; CDR3: CASSPADRAIGNTIYF
V: TRBV19; J: TRBJ1-4; D: .; size: few; DNA: TGTGCCAGTAGGAGTCAGGGAGGTGAAAAACTGTTTTTT; CDR3: CASRSQGGEKLFF
V: TRBV27; J: TRBJ2-7; D: TRBD2; size: .; DNA: TGTGCCAGCAGCATAGGACTAGCGGGATGGTACGAGCAGTACTTC; CDR3: CASSIGLAGWYEQYF
V: TRBV3-1/TRBV3-2; J: TRBJ2-1; D: .; size: .; DNA: TGTGCCAGCAGCCAACGGGCGGACTCCTGGTACAATGAGCAGTTCTTC; CDR3: CASSQRADSWYNEQFF
V: TRBV5-8; J: TRBJ2-5; D: TRBD2; size: .; DNA: TGTGCCAGCAGCTTCCCGTGGCGGGGGTTCGAGGAGACCCAGTACTTC; CDR3: CASSFPWRGFEETQYF
V: TRBV12-5; J: TRBJ2-1; D: TRBD2; size: .; DNA: TGTGCTAGTGGTTTCCCAAATAGCGGGAGTAGGTACAATGAGCAGTTCTTC; CDR3: CASGFPNSGSRYNEQFF
V: TRBV7-2; J: TRBJ2-1; D: TRBD2; size: .; DNA: TGTGCCAGCAGCCCACGTGGACTAGCGGGACGGAACAATCAGTTCTTC; CDR3: CASSPRGLAGRNNQFF
V: TRBV29-1; J: TRBJ2-1; D: TRBD2; size: .; DNA: TGCAGCCACCGGGTAGCGGGGGAAGTGAGGGATGAGCAGTTCTTC; CDR3: CSHRVAGEVRDEQFF
V: TRBV10-3; J: TRBJ2-2; D: .; size: .; DNA: TGTGCCATCAGTGAGTCGGAACAGCTGAACACCGGGGAGCTGTTTTTT; CDR3: CAISESEQLNTGELFF
V: TRBV7-2; J: TRBJ2-7; D: .; size: .; DNA: TGTGCCAGCAGCCTAGAAATCGGCGAGCAGTACTTC; CDR3: CASSLEIGEQYF
V: TRBV2; J: TRBJ2-7; D: TRBD2; size: .; DNA: TGTGCCAGCACCAACGCCCCCCTAGCGGGACTTAACGAGCAGTACTTC; CDR3: CASTNAPLAGLNEQYF
V: TRBV7-2; J: TRBJ1-2; D: .; size: .; DNA: TGTGCCAGCAGCTTACAGCCCGGGGGCTATGGCTACACCTTC; CDR3: CASSLQPGGYGYTF
V: TRBV29-1; J: TRBJ2-7; D: TRBD1; size: .; DNA: TGCAGCGGAACGGGACAGGGATCCTACGAGCAGTACTTC; CDR3: CSGTGQGSYEQYF
V: TRBV12-3/TRBV12-4; J: TRBJ1-5; D: .; size: few; DNA: TGTGCCAGCAGAAGGACAGTAAATCAGCCCCAGCATTTT; CDR3: CASRRTVNQPQHF
V: TRBV28; J: TRBJ2-7; D: .; size: .; DNA: TGTGCCAGCAGTTTAGAGTTGAACTACGAGCAGTACTTC; CDR3: CASSLELNYEQYF
V: TRBV27; J: TRBJ1-1; D: .; size: few; DNA: TGTGCCAGCAGTCCCCAGGGACAGAACACTGAAGCTTTCTTT; CDR3: CASSPQGQNTEAFF
V: TRBV28; J: TRBJ1-4; D: .; size: .; DNA: TGTGCCAGCAGAAGAGGGAGGGGTAATGAAAAACTGTTTTTT; CDR3: CASRRGRGNEKLFF
V: TRBV4-1; J: TRBJ1-6; D: .; size: .; DNA: TGCGCCAGCAGCCCAGAGACCCAGCGTCCACCCCTCCACTTT; CDR3: CASSPETQRPPLHF
V: TRBV19; J: TRBJ2-4; D: .; size: few; DNA: TGTGCCAGTAGTATAGTGGGGGGATTGAGTAAAAACATTCAGTACTTC; CDR3: CASSIVGGLSKNIQYF
V: TRBV4-3; J: TRBJ2-7; D: TRBD1; size: .; DNA: TGCGCCAGCAGCGTAGACAGGGGATCTTACGAGCAGTACTTC; CDR3: CASSVDRGSYEQYF
V: TRBV19; J: TRBJ2-2; D: TRBD1; size: .; DNA: TGTGCCAGTAGTTCGGGACAGGGCTTGGGCGGGGAGCTGTTTTTT; CDR3: CASSSGQGLGGELFF
V: TRBV6-5; J: TRBJ1-1; D: TRBD1; size: .; DNA: TGTGCCAGCATAAAAGACAGGGTAGGCACTGAAGCTTTCTTT; CDR3: CASIKDRVGTEAFF
V: TRBV15; J: TRBJ1-2; D: TRBD1; size: .; DNA: TGTGCCACCAGCAGGGGGGACAGGGGGCGCCGCTATGGCTACACCTTC; CDR3: CATSRGDRGRRYGYTF
V: TRBV30; J: TRBJ2-3; D: TRBD2; size: once; DNA: TGTGCCTGGAAACGACTAGCGGGGCTTAGCACAGATACGCAGTATTTT; CDR3: CAWKRLAGLSTDTQYF
V: TRBV28; J: TRBJ2-3; D: .; size: once; DNA: TGTGCCAGCAGTCCGCCTCGGGGGGCTAACACAGATACGCAGTATTTT; CDR3: CASSPPRGANTDTQYF
V: TRBV28; J: TRBJ2-4; D: TRBD1; size: .; DNA: TGTGCCAGCAGTTTATATGGGACAGGGGTGGCAAACATTCAGTACTTC; CDR3: CASSLYGTGVANIQYF
V: TRBV5-6; J: TRBJ1-5; D: .; size: .; DNA: TGTGCCAGCAGCTTGGGGCCATCCAACAATCAGCCCCAGCATTTT; CDR3: CASSLGPSNNQPQHF
V: TRBV6-6; J: TRBJ2-3; D: .; size: once; DNA: TGTGCCAGCAGGGGGGGGGCAAGGCGGGCAGATACGCAGTATTTT; CDR3: CASRGGARRADTQYF
V: TRBV7-2; J: TRBJ1-2; D: .; size: .; DNA: TGTGCCAGCAGCCGCGACACCAACTATGGCTACACCTTC; CDR3: CASSRDTNYGYTF
V: TRBV19; J: TRBJ1-3; D: .; size: .; DNA: TGTGCCAGTACCGACAGGTTCTCTGGAAACACCATATATTTT; CDR3: CASTDRFSGNTIYF
V: TRBV5-1; J: TRBJ2-1; D: TRBD1; size: .; DNA: TGCGCCAGCATAAGGACAGGGGCTGGTAATGAGCAGTTCTTC; CDR3: CASIRTGAGNEQFF